This T cell receptor beta chain appears in the sequencing data of a study of control samples from healthy donors and cancer patients. The germline V gene encodes CDR1 SGHTA and CDR2 FQGTGA. Trimming removed 2 bases at V and 0 bases at J, with 6 bases between. This CDR3 is built from 14 residues. Some clones are missing from TCRdb's copy, which holds only in-frame ones; the method was immunoSEQ multiplex PCR. The sample has under 450,000 clones, around 90% seen once. Notes on this clone: This same CDR3 is encoded by further DNA sequences in the sample.

The receptor's source is a man between 35 and 55 years old with head and neck cancer. The sequenced sample consisted of PBMCs. This sequence joins TRBV7-3 and TRBJ2-3, with D possibly matching TRBD2 (5 bases). Here the CDR3 DNA reads TGTGCCAGCAGCTTAGGACTTAGCACAGATACGCAGTATTTT. Amino acid sequence: CASSLGLSTDTQYF.